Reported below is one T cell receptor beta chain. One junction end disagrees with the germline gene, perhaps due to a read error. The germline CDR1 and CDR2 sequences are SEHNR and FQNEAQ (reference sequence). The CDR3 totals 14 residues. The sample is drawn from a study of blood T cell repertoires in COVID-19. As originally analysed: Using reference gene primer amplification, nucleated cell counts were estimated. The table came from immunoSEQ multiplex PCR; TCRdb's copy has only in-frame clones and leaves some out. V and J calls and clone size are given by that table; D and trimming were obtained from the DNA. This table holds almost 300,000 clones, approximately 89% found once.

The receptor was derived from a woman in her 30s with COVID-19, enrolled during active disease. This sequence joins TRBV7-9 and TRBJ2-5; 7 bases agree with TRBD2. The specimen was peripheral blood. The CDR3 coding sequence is TGTGCCAGCACCTTACTAGCGTACCAAGAGACCCAGTACTTC. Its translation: CASTLLAYQETQYF.